The entry below describes one T cell receptor beta chain. Its antigen is undetermined. The data are from a study of shared clonotypes between healthy human individuals. Whole-study findings and limits: When naive CD4 clonotypes were compared across a few donors, around 5% were shared.

CD45RO-negative, CCR7-selected cells formed the naive CD8 fraction, which excluded terminally differentiated effector memory CD45RA+ cells. Repertoires were generated with immunoSEQ multiplex PCR, while TCRdb's copy carries only in-frame clones and drops some. The table includes around 2,000,000 clones, around 93% detected once. Material for sequencing was naive CD8+ T cells from PBMCs. This TCR came from a man between 18 and 29 years old in good health. Some clones in this sample may be carry-over from other donors' samples.

The CDR3 sequence: CASSFGKGRGDEQYF. The CDR3 bases are TGTGCCAGCAGCTTTGGGAAAGGGCGAGGTGACGAGCAGTACTTC. The V call is TRBV5-8, the J call TRBJ2-7; D remains ambiguous. V was trimmed by 2 bases and J by 5 bases, leaving 17 bases between them. The CDR3 spans 15 residues. Germline assignment: CDR1 SGHTS and CDR2 YDEGEE. The full variable domain, completed using reference TRBV5-8 and TRBJ2-7, is EAGVTQSPTHLIKTRGQQATLRCSPISGHTSVYWYQQALGLGLQFLLWYDEGEERNRGNFPPRFSGRQFPNYSSELNVNALELEDSALYLCASSFGKGRGDEQYFGPGTRLTVT.